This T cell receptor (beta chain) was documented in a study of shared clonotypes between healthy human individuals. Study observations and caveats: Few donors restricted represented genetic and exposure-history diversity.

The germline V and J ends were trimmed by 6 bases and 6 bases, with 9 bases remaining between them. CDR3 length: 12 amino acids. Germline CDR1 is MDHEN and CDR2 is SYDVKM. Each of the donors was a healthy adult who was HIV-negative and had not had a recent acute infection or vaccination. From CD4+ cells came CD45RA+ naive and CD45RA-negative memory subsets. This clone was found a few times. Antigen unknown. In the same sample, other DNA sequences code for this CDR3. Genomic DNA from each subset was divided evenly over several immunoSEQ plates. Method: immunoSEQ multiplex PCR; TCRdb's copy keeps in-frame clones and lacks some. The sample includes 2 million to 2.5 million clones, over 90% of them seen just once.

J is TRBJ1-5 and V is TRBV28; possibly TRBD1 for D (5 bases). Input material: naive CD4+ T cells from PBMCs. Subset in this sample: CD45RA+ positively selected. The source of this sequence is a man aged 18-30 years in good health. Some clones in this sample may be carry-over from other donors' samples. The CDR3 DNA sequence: TGTGCCAGCAGCCTCGGGGGTCAGCCCCAGCATTTT. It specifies CASSLGGQPQHF.